This is a list of T cell receptor beta chains from one sample in a study of control samples from healthy donors and cancer patients. Sequencing used immunoSEQ multiplex PCR; TCRdb keeps in-frame clones, though not all of them. The table lists 200,000 or so clones, roughly nine tenths of them singletons. The sequenced material came from blood. All receptors derive from a man aged 25 to 45 in good health. The CDR3 runs from the conserved cysteine through the conserved F or W. The D gene is left open where the match is weak.

d_call: NA
j_call: TRBJ2-3
v_call: TRBV30
cdr3_aa: CAWSVWLRAGGTDTQYF
cdr3_nt: TGTGCCTGGAGTGTATGGCTGAGGGCCGGGGGTACAGATACGCAGTATTTT

d_call: NA
j_call: TRBJ1-2
v_call: TRBV5-6
cdr3_aa: CASSFRWGQDPNYGYTF
cdr3_nt: TGTGCCAGCAGCTTTCGATGGGGGCAGGATCCTAACTATGGCTACACCTTC

d_call: TRBD1
j_call: TRBJ2-3
v_call: TRBV4-2
cdr3_aa: CASSYKNEQGKDTQYF
cdr3_nt: TGTGCCAGCAGCTATAAGAACGAACAGGGGAAAGATACGCAGTATTTT

d_call: TRBD1
j_call: TRBJ1-1
v_call: TRBV30
cdr3_aa: CAWRGIWTGDSEAFF
cdr3_nt: TGTGCCTGGAGGGGGATATGGACAGGGGACTCTGAAGCTTTCTTT

d_call: TRBD1
j_call: TRBJ1-2
v_call: TRBV19
cdr3_aa: CASSVRQGNNYGYTF
cdr3_nt: TGTGCCAGTAGTGTAAGACAGGGTAATAACTATGGCTACACCTTC

d_call: NA
j_call: TRBJ1-1
v_call: TRBV30
cdr3_aa: CAWSRGDTEAFF
cdr3_nt: TGTGCCTGGAGTCGAGGGGATACTGAAGCTTTCTTT

d_call: TRBD1
j_call: TRBJ2-2
v_call: TRBV4-2
cdr3_aa: CASGTGPNTGELFF
cdr3_nt: TGTGCCAGCGGGACAGGTCCGAACACCGGGGAGCTGTTTTTT

d_call: NA
j_call: TRBJ1-1
v_call: TRBV30
cdr3_aa: CAWDFTENTEAFF
cdr3_nt: TGTGCCTGGGACTTTACAGAGAACACTGAAGCTTTCTTT

d_call: TRBD1
j_call: TRBJ1-5
v_call: TRBV19
cdr3_aa: CASSIAGQGFQPQHF
cdr3_nt: TGTGCCAGTAGTATCGCGGGACAGGGGTTTCAGCCCCAGCATTTT

d_call: TRBD1
j_call: TRBJ2-1
v_call: TRBV24-1
cdr3_aa: CATSDPGTGRDEQFF
cdr3_nt: TGTGCCACCAGTGACCCCGGGACAGGGAGGGATGAGCAGTTCTTC

d_call: NA
j_call: TRBJ1-3
v_call: TRBV5-6
cdr3_aa: CASSLVGNLDGNTIYF
cdr3_nt: TGTGCCAGCAGCTTGGTTGGGAACCTCGATGGAAACACCATATATTTT